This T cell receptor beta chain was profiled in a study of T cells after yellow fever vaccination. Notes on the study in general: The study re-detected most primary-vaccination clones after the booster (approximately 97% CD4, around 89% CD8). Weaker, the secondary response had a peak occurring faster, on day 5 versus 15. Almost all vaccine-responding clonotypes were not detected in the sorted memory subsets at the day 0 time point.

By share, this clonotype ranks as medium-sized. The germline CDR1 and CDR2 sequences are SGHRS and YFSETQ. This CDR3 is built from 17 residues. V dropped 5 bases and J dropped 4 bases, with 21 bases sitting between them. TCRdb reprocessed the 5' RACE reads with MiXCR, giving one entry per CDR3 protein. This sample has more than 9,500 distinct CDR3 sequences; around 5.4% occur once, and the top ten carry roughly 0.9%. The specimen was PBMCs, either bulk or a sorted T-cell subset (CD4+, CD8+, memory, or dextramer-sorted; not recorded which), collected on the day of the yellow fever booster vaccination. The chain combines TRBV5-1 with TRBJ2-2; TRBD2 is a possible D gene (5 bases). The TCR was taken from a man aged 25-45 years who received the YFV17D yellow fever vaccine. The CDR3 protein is CASRKNTGSGPTGELFF. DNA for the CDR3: TGCGCCAGCAGAAAGAACACGGGGAGTGGGCCCACCGGGGAGCTGTTTTTT.